The clone carrying this TCR beta chain was found a few times. Trimming removed 5 bases from V and 3 bases from J, with 11 bases in between. The germline V gene has CDR1 LNHDA and CDR2 SQIVND (reference sequence). The CDR3 length is 13 residues. The repertoire was sequenced with immunoSEQ multiplex PCR; TCRdb's copy has only in-frame clones and lacks some. Of about 3,000 clones listed, less than 20% are singletons. The data are from a study of T cells in localized non-small cell lung cancer. Sequencing was performed on lung tumor tissue, taken before any cancer treatment. The source of this sequence is a man aged 40 to 75 with stage I lung adenocarcinoma. The V call is TRBV19, the J call TRBJ2-7, with D maybe TRBD2 (5 bases). The CDR3 sequence is CASSLREGYEQYF. CDR3 coding DNA: TGTGCCAGTAGTTTGAGGGAAGGCTACGAGCAGTACTTC.